This T cell receptor beta chain stems from a study of response to subunit inactivated influenza vaccine (dated by TCRdb to the late 2010s). At the level of the whole study: To follow how T cells responded to a trivalent subunit inactivated influenza vaccine, the researchers relied on deep quantitative profiling of the T cell receptor repertoire.

Counted from cysteine to phenylalanine, this CDR3 has 15 amino acids. Only CDR3 DNA is held: 45 bases, read in frame from base 1. The CDR1 and CDR2 encoded by the germline V gene (reference sequence) are SEHNR and FQNEAQ. The junction shows trimming of 5 bases on V and 6 bases on J, and the gene matches do not reach 6 bases of it. About this clonotype itself: What this receptor recognizes is not known. No much larger clone exists at a distance of one base, and base qualities are not known.

Study-wide findings and limitations: It was suggested by the authors that each seasonal influenza vaccination may recruit only a limited number of new T cells.

The protocol used for the library was RT-PCR. Sequencing was performed on an Illumina HiSeq 2500. The raw public reads went through TCRdb reprocessing: fastp at Q25, MiXCR clone calling, in-frame beta chains kept. Rows are combined by CDR3 protein, so each entry shows the most common genes and DNA. Counted in this sample were 500,000 or so distinct CDR3 sequences; approximately 15% of them appeared once. The ten most abundant clones make up less than 4% of the sample. This specimen was CD4+ T cells sorted from PBMCs, taken approximately 25 months after vaccination. The receptor's source is a man in his fifties or sixties who received an inactivated influenza vaccine. Donor details come from another sample of the same person, matched by shared clones. Recombination joined TRBV7-9 with TRBJ1-6; 8 central nucleotides agree with TRBD1. The encoded CDR3 is CASSAGDRINSPLHF. Read as DNA, the sequence is TGTGCCAGCAGCGCCGGGGACAGGATTAATTCACCCCTCCACTTT.